One sample yielded the 32 T cell receptor beta chains listed below, sequenced in a study of chemoradiotherapy in HPV16-positive cancers. Libraries were prepared by immunoSEQ multiplex PCR; TCRdb keeps only in-frame clonotypes and omits some of them. The sample consists of around 6,000 clones, around 87% of them appearing once. Sequences were derived from tumor tissue, sampled from a patient who underwent chemoradiotherapy. Receptors originate from a human donor with HPV-associated anogenital cancer.

The sample holds a few counts of this clone. This chain uses TRBV4-2 with TRBJ1-1, with D uncertain. This CDR3 is 16 amino acids long. Germline CDR1 reads LGHNA; CDR2 reads YNFKEQ. Trimming pared 4 bases from V and 3 bases from J, leaving 18 bases between. The CDR3 region has the DNA TGTGCCAGCAGCCGATTATCGGCCGGCTTAGACACTGAAGCTTTCTTT. This sequence encodes CASSRLSAGLDTEAFF.

V is TRBV18 and J is TRBJ2-1; D not resolved. CDR3 length equals 13 residues. Per the germline V gene, CDR1 is KGHSH and CDR2 is LQKENI. Trimming removed 4 bases from V and 0 bases from J, with 4 bases in between. The CDR3 coding sequence is TGTGCCAGCTCACTCAGCTCCTACAATGAGCAGTTCTTC. Translated, it gives CASSLSSYNEQFF. Supplemented by reference TRBV18 and TRBJ2-1, the full variable domain reads NAGVMQNPRHLVRRRGQEARLRCSPMKGHSHVYWYRQLPEEGLKFMVYLQKENIIDESGMPKERFSAEFPKEGPSILRIQQVVRGDSAAYFCASSLSSYNEQFFGPGTRLTVL.

The genes are TRBV6-5 and TRBJ2-5; no reliable D call. Looked up from germline, CDR1 is MNHEY and CDR2 is SVGAGI. This CDR3 comprises 12 residues. V was cut by 5 bases and J by 5 bases, with 9 bases left in between. The CDR3 is CASSDMGETQYF. CDR3 nucleotides: TGTGCCAGCAGTGACATGGGGGAGACCCAGTACTTC.

The chain links TRBV29-1 to TRBJ2-7; D possibly corresponds to TRBD1 (6 bases). The CDR3 contains 15 residues. Germline lookup yields CDR1 SQVTM and CDR2 ANQGSEA. Between the trimmed V and J ends, which lost 3 bases and 2 bases, there was a span of 17 bases. CDR3 nucleotides: TGCAGCGTTGATGGCACAGGGAGTGGAACCTACGAGCAGTACTTC. This translates into CSVDGTGSGTYEQYF.

There are a few counts of this clone. The chain uses TRBV7-8 and TRBJ1-1, with TRBD1 as a possible D gene (5 bases). Trimming took off 5 bases at V and 8 bases at J, with 12 bases between the two ends. Germline V lookup: CDR1 SGHVS, CDR2 FQNEAQ. The CDR3 contains 12 residues. The CDR3 reads CASSRFGQEAFF. The CDR3 DNA is TGTGCCAGCAGCCGATTCGGACAAGAAGCTTTCTTT.

The rearrangement joins TRBV6-5 to TRBJ2-6; the D is unclear. Trimming stripped 3 bases from V and 0 bases from J, with 9 bases between. The CDR3 contains 16 residues. Germline loops: CDR1 MNHEY, CDR2 SVGAGI. In nucleotides, the CDR3 is TGTGCCAGCAGTTATTCCCGGAGCTCTGGGGCCAACGTCCTGACTTTC. Its translation: CASSYSRSSGANVLTF.

This rearrangement joins TRBV7-9 to TRBJ1-1; D not resolved. Germline V gives CDR1 SEHNR, CDR2 FQNEAQ (reference sequence). V lost 2 bases to trimming and J lost 3 bases, with 7 bases between them. The CDR3 length is 13 residues. The CDR3 loop is CASSLWWHTEAFF. In nucleotides, the CDR3 is TGTGCCAGCAGCTTATGGTGGCACACTGAAGCTTTCTTT.

The chain joins TRBV28 to TRBJ2-7, with 10 bases that match TRBD2. The germline gives CDR1 MDHEN, CDR2 SYDVKM. The junction had 4 bases not matched to a gene; V was cut back by 8 bases and J by 0 bases. This CDR3 is 14 amino acids long. This CDR3 reads CASPPSGSSYEQYF. CDR3 in DNA: TGTGCCAGCCCTCCTAGCGGGAGCTCCTACGAGCAGTACTTC.

The chain uses TRBV5-1 and TRBJ1-5, with D possibly matching TRBD1 (5 bases). The CDR3 spans 15 residues. CDR1 and CDR2 from the germline V gene are SGHRS and YFSETQ. V was trimmed by 0 bases and J by 4 bases, leaving 11 bases between them. The CDR3 sequence is CASSLGQGRNQPQHF. The DNA for the CDR3 is TGCGCCAGCAGCTTGGGGCAGGGCAGAAATCAGCCCCAGCATTTT.

The rearrangement uses TRBV28 and TRBJ1-5; no clear D gene. Germline CDR1 reads MDHEN; CDR2 reads SYDVKM. Trimming removed 4 bases from V and 0 bases from J, with 19 bases in between. The CDR3 totals 18 residues. The CDR3 DNA follows: TGTGCCAGCAGTTCCCCGGCCCCATTACTATATAGCAATCAGCCCCAGCATTTT. This codes for CASSSPAPLLYSNQPQHF.

Written as DNA, the CDR3 is TGTGCCAGCAGCTTAGTTTCTAGCGGGAGTATTTTGTACGAGCAGTACTTC. As protein: CASSLVSSGSILYEQYF. The chain has TRBV7-2 and TRBJ2-7; TRBD2 matches 10 bases. The CDR3 extends over 17 amino acids. V was pared by 1 base and J by 4 bases, with 10 bases of the junction left unmatched. Germline lookup yields CDR1 SGHTA and CDR2 FQGNSA.

The chain is built from TRBV7-2 and TRBJ2-6; 8 bases fit TRBD2. J was trimmed by 0 bases and V by 5 bases; bases with no gene match: 6. Germline CDR1 reads SGHTA; CDR2 reads FQGNSA. CDR3 size: 17 residues. This chain's CDR3 is CASSPRGGPSGANVLTF. The CDR3 coding sequence is TGTGCCAGCAGCCCCCGGGGGGGGCCCTCTGGGGCCAACGTCCTGACTTTC.

This chain connects TRBV7-2 to TRBJ2-3; possibly TRBD1 for D (5 bases). Trimming took off 0 bases at V and 1 base at J, with 8 bases between the two ends. The germline gives CDR1 SGHTA, CDR2 FQGNSA. The CDR3 is made up of 15 amino acids. The CDR3 DNA reads TGTGCCAGCAGCTTAGCGCTACAGGGCACAGATACGCAGTATTTT. Amino acids: CASSLALQGTDTQYF.

The chain recombines TRBV5-6 with TRBJ2-5; TRBD1 matches 8 bases. With V trimmed by 7 bases and J by 4 bases, 6 bases remained unmatched. Germline assignment: CDR1 SGHDT and CDR2 YYEEEE. The CDR3 loop spans 13 amino acids. CDR3 DNA: TGTGCCAGCGGACGACAGGGGTTAGAGACCCAGTACTTC. Its translation: CASGRQGLETQYF.

V gene TRBV14 combines with J gene TRBJ1-3, with 7 nucleotides matching TRBD1. The CDR3 is made up of 16 amino acids. V shed 3 bases, J shed 4 bases, and the junction held 9 bases outside the gene matches. Germline CDR1 SGHDN, CDR2 FVKESK. The CDR3 bases are TGTGCCAGCAGCCATCTCGAGAGGGGGCGAGGAAACACCATATATTTT. It yields the protein CASSHLERGRGNTIYF.

V and J are TRBV5-4 and TRBJ2-5, with D perhaps matching TRBD1 (8 bases). The CDR3 sequence is 13 residues long. V was clipped by 4 bases and J by 9 bases, with 16 bases between them. Germline CDR1 reads SGHNT; CDR2 reads YYREEE (reference sequence). For the CDR3, the DNA is TGTGCCAGCAGCCCGGACAGGGAGGGGGCCCAGTACTTC. Translating it yields CASSPDREGAQYF.

In DNA form, the CDR3 reads TGCAGCGTCGCAGAGGGCAGGGGGCGGGGTGAAAAACTGTTTTTT. It translates to CSVAEGRGRGEKLFF. The gene calls are TRBV29-1 and TRBJ1-4, with 8 bases aligning to TRBD1. From germline, CDR1 is SQVTM and CDR2 ANQGSEA. The CDR3 contains 15 residues. Trimming cost V 6 bases and J 7 bases; bases outside gene matches: 13.

V usage is TRBV14 and J usage is TRBJ2-7; a possible D gene is TRBD2 (6 bases). V lost 5 bases, J lost 0 bases, and 11 bases lay in between. This CDR3 comprises 14 residues. Germline-derived CDR1 and CDR2 are SGHDN and FVKESK. The CDR3: CASSSGLYSYEQYF. The DNA for the CDR3 is TGTGCCAGCAGCTCGGGACTGTACTCCTACGAGCAGTACTTC.

The V call is TRBV29-1, the J call TRBJ1-1; a possible D gene is TRBD1 (5 bases). V dropped 7 bases and J dropped 4 bases, with 16 bases sitting between them. The CDR3 length is 13 residues. Germline-derived CDR1 and CDR2 are SQVTM and ANQGSEA. The CDR3 DNA is TGCAGCGCCTCCGGGGTGCAGGGCACTGAAGCTTTCTTT. Protein: CSASGVQGTEAFF.

The rearrangement joins TRBV12-5 to TRBJ2-3; 9 bases map to TRBD2. In germline, CDR1 is LGHNT, CDR2 FRNRAP. V was pared by 2 bases and J by 5 bases, with 8 bases of the junction left unmatched. This CDR3 is built from 16 residues. CDR3: CASGLSAGGGGDTQYF. The CDR3 DNA reads as TGTGCTAGTGGTTTGTCTGCGGGAGGGGGCGGAGATACGCAGTATTTT.

J is TRBJ2-5 and V is TRBV14, with D unclear. This CDR3 comprises 14 residues. Trimming removed 4 bases from V and 0 bases from J, with 9 bases in between. Per the germline V gene, CDR1 is SGHDN and CDR2 is FVKESK. The CDR3, as DNA: TGTGCCAGCAGCCGGAACAGAAACCAAGAGACCCAGTACTTC. This encodes CASSRNRNQETQYF.

The chain joins TRBV5-1 to TRBJ2-1; D may correspond to TRBD1 or TRBD2 (5 bases each). CDR3 size: 16 residues. CDR1 SGHRS and CDR2 YFSETQ come from the germline V gene. V was clipped by 5 bases and J by 0 bases, with 15 bases between them. CDR3 sequence: CASRPGTSSSYNEQFF. The CDR3, as DNA: TGCGCCAGCAGGCCCGGGACGTCAAGCTCCTACAATGAGCAGTTCTTC.

This sequence joins TRBV11-2 and TRBJ2-1, with a weak D call TRBD2 (5 bases). With 1 base removed from V and 7 bases from J, the gap between germline ends came to 26 bases. This CDR3 region has 19 residues. Germline values: CDR1 SGHAT, CDR2 FQNNGV. For the CDR3, the DNA is TGTGCCAGCAGCTTAGCTCGTTTCGGACGGGCCAGTTCGGGAAATGAGCAGTTCTTC. It yields the protein CASSLARFGRASSGNEQFF.

The rearrangement links TRBV15 to TRBJ1-5, with 7 bases aligning to TRBD1. Germline CDR1 and CDR2: LNHNV and YYDKDF (reference sequence). CDR3 size: 15 residues. J lost 4 bases, V lost 2 bases, and 5 bases had no gene match. CDR3 nucleotides: TGTGCCACCAGCAGAACAGGGGATTCGAATCAGCCCCAGCATTTT. It codes for CATSRTGDSNQPQHF.

Within the sample, this clone is large (0.1 to 1%). The chain combines TRBV6-5 with TRBJ1-2; tentatively, D is TRBD1 (5 bases). This CDR3 spans 11 amino acids. The V and J ends lost 3 bases and 8 bases respectively, with 7 bases between them. The germline V gene has CDR1 MNHEY and CDR2 SVGAGI. The CDR3 here is CASSYQGGYTF. The CDR3 nucleotides read TGTGCCAGCAGTTATCAGGGCGGCTACACCTTC.

CDR3 in DNA: TGTGCCAGCAGCAAAGTTAGTAGAGCGGGCGGAAAGACCCAGTACTTC. Translation gives CASSKVSRAGGKTQYF. The rearrangement joins TRBV21-1 to TRBJ2-5; no check of the table's D call, TRBD2, against the DNA was made. TRBV21-1 is annotated as a pseudogene. This CDR3 has 16 residues.

This clone was found once. This sequence joins TRBV7-3 and TRBJ2-1; maybe TRBD2 (5 bases). The V gene lost 3 bases and the J gene lost 11 bases, with 14 bases spanning the gap. From germline, CDR1 is SGHTA and CDR2 FQGTGA. The CDR3 runs 13 residues. CDR3: CASSLSEDQQQFF. For the CDR3, the DNA is TGTGCCAGCAGCTTGTCGGAGGATCAGCAGCAGTTCTTC.

This chain uses TRBV29-1 with TRBJ2-3; 12 nucleotides agree with TRBD1. Germline values: CDR1 SQVTM, CDR2 ANQGSEA. The length of the CDR3 is 16 residues. With 1 base clipped from V and 4 bases from J, the junction kept 6 bases outside the gene matches. The CDR3 spells CSVEVGTGGASDTQYF. As DNA, the CDR3 is TGCAGCGTTGAAGTGGGGACAGGGGGCGCCTCAGATACGCAGTATTTT.

The chain couples TRBV18 to TRBJ1-4; no definite D call. V lost 0 bases and J lost 2, with 7 bases in between. The CDR3 consists of 15 residues. Germline-derived CDR1 and CDR2 are KGHSH and LQKENI. The CDR3 DNA sequence: TGTGCCAGCTCACCACCGGCCGGGACTAATGAAAAACTGTTTTTT. Its translation: CASSPPAGTNEKLFF.

The rearrangement uses TRBV5-8 and TRBJ1-2; the match to TRBD1 covers 7 bases. This CDR3 contains 14 residues. V dropped 5 bases and J dropped 4; count of bases not matched to a gene: 8. CDR1 is SGHTS and CDR2 is YDEGEE in the germline V gene. The CDR3 sequence: CASRSLRDSYGYTF. The CDR3 DNA is TGTGCCAGCAGATCTCTCCGGGACAGCTATGGCTACACCTTC.

The chain uses TRBV27 and TRBJ2-2, with 8 positions matching TRBD2. The J segment lost 3 bases and the V segment lost 5 bases, leaving 5 bases of the junction unmatched. This CDR3 is built from 15 residues. Germline-derived CDR1 and CDR2 are MNHEY and SMNVEV (reference sequence). CDR3 coding DNA: TGTGCCAGCAGTCTGGGACTAGGGTACACCGGGGAGCTGTTTTTT. It codes for CASSLGLGYTGELFF.

About this clone: Distinct nucleotide sequences in the sample also encode this CDR3. This chain links TRBV5-4 with TRBJ2-3, with 12 bases aligning to TRBD2. The CDR3 sequence is 17 residues long. Germline V lookup: CDR1 SGHNT, CDR2 YYREEE (reference sequence). Trimming cost V 1 base and J 6 bases; bases outside gene matches: 9. CDR3 in amino acids: CASSLRLAGGPTDTQYF. DNA of the CDR3: TGTGCCAGCAGCTTGAGGCTAGCGGGAGGGCCCACGGATACGCAGTATTTT.